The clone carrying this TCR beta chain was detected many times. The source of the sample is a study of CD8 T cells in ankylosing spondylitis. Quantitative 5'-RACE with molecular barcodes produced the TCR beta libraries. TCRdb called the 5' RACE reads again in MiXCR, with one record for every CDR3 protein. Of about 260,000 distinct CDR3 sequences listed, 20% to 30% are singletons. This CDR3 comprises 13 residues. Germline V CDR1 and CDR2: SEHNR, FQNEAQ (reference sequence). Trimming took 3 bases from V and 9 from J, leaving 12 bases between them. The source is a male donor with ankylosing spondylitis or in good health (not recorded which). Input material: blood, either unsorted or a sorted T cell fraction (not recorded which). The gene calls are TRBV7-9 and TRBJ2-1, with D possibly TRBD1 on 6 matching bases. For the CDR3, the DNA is TGTGCCAGCAGCTTGACTCAGGGGAGTGAGCAGTTCTTC. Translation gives CASSLTQGSEQFF. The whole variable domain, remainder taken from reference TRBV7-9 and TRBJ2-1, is DTGVSQNPRHKITKRGQNVTFRCDPISEHNRLYWYRQTLGQGPEFLTYFQNEAQLEKSRLLSDRFSAERPKGSFSTLEIQRTEQGDSAMYLCASSLTQGSEQFFGPGTRLTVL.